These 13 T cell receptor beta chains share one sample of origin, sequenced in a study of identical twins. TCRdb analysed the 5' RACE reads with MiXCR anew, one entry per CDR3 protein. This sample has 1.5 million to 2 million distinct CDR3 sequences, with roughly a third found just once. The source material was cord blood. The receptors originated from a newborn girl in good health.

The chain links TRBV7-2 to TRBJ1-1; no firm D call. The CDR3 contains 14 residues. V lost 5 bases, J lost 1 base, and 11 bases lay in between. Per germline, CDR1 SGHTA and CDR2 FQGNSA. The CDR3 nucleotides read TGTGCCAGCAGCCTAGTCTTGTGGAACACTGAAGCTTTCTTT. Amino acid sequence: CASSLVLWNTEAFF.

J is TRBJ2-7 and V is TRBV24-1; maybe TRBD2 (6 bases). V lost 5 bases, J lost 3 bases, and 10 bases lay in between. The germline CDR1 and CDR2 sequences are KGHDR and SFDVKD. The length of the CDR3 is 13 residues. Here the CDR3 reads CATSVSGGYEQYF. CDR3 nucleotides: TGTGCCACCAGTGTGTCCGGGGGCTACGAGCAGTACTTC.

The sample holds one count of this clonotype. The chain combines TRBV20-1 with TRBJ1-2; possible D gene TRBD1, 5 bases. The V end was cut by 2 bases, the J end by 8 bases, with 15 bases between. The CDR3 is 13 residues long. Germline CDR1 is DFQATT and CDR2 is SNEGSKA (reference sequence). The CDR3, as DNA: TGCAGTGCTAGAAGGGGCCCAATGGGGGGCTACACCTTC. Translation: CSARRGPMGGYTF.

This clonotype was counted between two and nine times. The rearrangement joins TRBV3-1 to TRBJ2-7; 9 bases align to TRBD1. Germline V gene data show CDR1 as LGHDT and CDR2 as YNNKEL (reference sequence). The CDR3 loop spans 15 amino acids. The J segment lost 6 bases and the V segment lost 3 bases, leaving 9 bases of the junction unmatched. Here the CDR3 reads CASSHHRGRGFEQYF. The CDR3 DNA reads TGTGCCAGCAGCCACCACAGGGGGCGCGGATTCGAGCAGTACTTC.

Regarding this clonotype: This CDR3 is missing its conserved last phenylalanine or tryptophan, likely due to a read error. The chain has TRBV29-1 and TRBJ2-1, with 11 positions matching TRBD2. V lost 4 bases, J lost 5 bases, and 7 bases stayed unmatched. The length of the CDR3 is 15 residues. Germline CDR1 and CDR2: SQVTM and ANQGSEA. The chain's CDR3 is CSVGAGLAGNNEQFL. For the CDR3, the DNA is TGCAGCGTTGGGGCAGGACTAGCGGGCAACAATGAGCAGTTCTTG.

This clonotype has just a few counts. The chain has TRBV29-1 and TRBJ2-1, with 7 bases identical to TRBD2. Germline V gene lookup returns CDR1 SQVTM and CDR2 ANQGSEA. V lost 0 bases to trimming and J lost 0 bases; unmatched junction nucleotides: 17. CDR3 length: 20 residues. Written as DNA, the CDR3 is TGCAGCGTTGAAGAGCCACCCTCGGCTAGCGGTCAGAGCTCCTACAATGAGCAGTTCTTC. It yields the protein CSVEEPPSASGQSSYNEQFF.

V gene TRBV7-9 combines with J gene TRBJ2-1; TRBD2 might be the D (6 bases). Germline V lookup: CDR1 SEHNR, CDR2 FQNEAQ (reference sequence). V gave up 8 bases and J gave up 7 bases, with 21 bases separating them. The CDR3 sequence is 15 residues long. This chain's CDR3 is CASGLEGRAANEQFF. In DNA, the CDR3 is TGTGCCAGCGGATTGGAGGGAAGGGCCGCTAATGAGCAGTTCTTC.

J is TRBJ1-5 and V is TRBV27; D is undetermined. The germline V gene has CDR1 MNHEY and CDR2 SMNVEV (reference sequence). Trimming cost V 3 bases and J 4 bases, with 7 bases left between them. This CDR3 has 13 amino acids. The CDR3 DNA reads TGTGCCAGCAGTTTTGTCAGAAATCAGCCCCAGCATTTT. It translates to CASSFVRNQPQHF.

This clonotype has more than one count but fewer than ten. This chain joins TRBV21-1 and TRBJ1-4. TRBV21-1 has pseudogene status. This CDR3 has 14 residues. Here the CDR3 reads CASSKPQKDEKLFF. CDR3 DNA: TGTGCCAGCAGCAAACCCCAAAAGGATGAAAAACTGTTTTTT.

This clonotype was recorded a few times. The CDR3 DNA reads as TGCAGTGCTACTGGGACAGGAACTGGAGAGACCCAGTACTTC. Protein product: CSATGTGTGETQYF. The rearrangement links TRBV20-1 to TRBJ2-5; 8 bases line up with TRBD1. CDR1 DFQATT and CDR2 SNEGSKA come from the germline V gene (reference sequence). The CDR3 extends over 14 amino acids. Germline trimming cut 4 bases from V and 4 bases from J; bases unmatched to any gene: 8.

About this clonotype itself: One end of the junction is discordant with germline, which a read error may explain. This chain uses TRBV9 with TRBJ2-1; 11 bases are shared with TRBD2. The V gene's germline CDR1 is SGDLS and CDR2 YYNGEE. This CDR3 is 18 amino acids long. The CDR3 sequence: CASSVAISGGASCNEQFF. The CDR3 DNA follows: TGTGCCAGCAGCGTAGCCATTAGCGGGGGGGCCTCCTGCAATGAGCAGTTCTTC.

The V and J genes are TRBV4-1 and TRBJ1-1; D is perhaps TRBD1 (6 bases). The CDR3 has 14 residues. Germline-derived CDR1 and CDR2 are MGHRA and YSYEKL. Trimming took 4 bases from V and 4 from J, leaving 13 bases between them. CDR3: CASSPPGALTEAFF. The DNA for the CDR3 is TGCGCCAGCAGCCCCCCGGGGGCGCTCACTGAAGCTTTCTTT.

The chain links TRBV7-8 to TRBJ1-6, with 7 bases aligning to TRBD1. Looked up from germline, CDR1 is SGHVS and CDR2 is FQNEAQ. The CDR3 runs to 14 residues. The V gene end was trimmed by 4 bases and the J gene end by 8 bases; junction bases not matched to a gene: 5. The CDR3 sequence is CASSSGGVYSPLHF. The CDR3 DNA reads TGTGCCAGCAGCTCAGGGGGAGTGTATTCACCCCTCCACTTT. The whole variable domain, filled in from reference TRBV7-8 and TRBJ1-6, reads GAGVSQSPRYKVAKRGQDVALRCDPISGHVSLFWYQQALGQGPEFLTYFQNEAQLDKSGLPSDRFFAERPEGSVSTLKIQRTQQEDSAVYLCASSSGGVYSPLHFGNGTRLTVT.